This passage covers 28 T cell receptor beta chains from one sample sequenced in a study of PD-1 blockade in classical Hodgkin lymphoma. Clones were sequenced by immunoSEQ multiplex PCR, and TCRdb holds only the in-frame ones, with some missing. The sample lists 20,000 to 30,000 clones; roughly 80% were seen once. There was relapse after autologous stem cell transplantation in every patient, and there was variation in brentuximab vedotin exposure. The sample was peripheral blood mononuclear cells (PBMCs), taken before the second cycle of nivolumab. The origin of the receptors is a human donor with classical Hodgkin lymphoma.

This sequence joins TRBV4-1 and TRBJ2-1; D is ambiguous. Germline V gives CDR1 MGHRA, CDR2 YSYEKL. The CDR3 is 15 residues long. V was trimmed by 4 bases and J by 4 bases, leaving 14 bases between them. CDR3 DNA sequence: TGCGCCAGCAGCCGCAGCCCAGGAATTTACAATGAGCAGTTCTTC. This encodes CASSRSPGIYNEQFF.

About this clone: Germline and junction disagree at one end, which may indicate a read error. The chain carries TRBV6-1 and TRBJ1-5; TRBD1 might be the D (6 bases). The CDR3 loop spans 14 amino acids. Germline-derived CDR1 and CDR2 are MNHNS and SASEGT. The CDR3 protein is CASGDRYSNQPQHF. Written as DNA, the CDR3 is TGTGCCAGCGGTGACAGGTATAGCAATCAGCCCCAGCATTTT.

The V call is TRBV6-5, the J call TRBJ1-2; D not certain. The germline V and J ends were trimmed by 7 bases and 0 bases, with 12 bases remaining between them. This CDR3 has 14 amino acids. Per the germline V gene, CDR1 is MNHEY and CDR2 is SVGAGI. CDR3 sequence: CASTRSSSNYGYTF. The CDR3 nucleotides are TGTGCCAGCACCCGGTCATCCTCTAACTATGGCTACACCTTC.

The chain couples TRBV19 to TRBJ2-3; a possible D gene is TRBD2 (5 bases). V lost 5 bases and J lost 6, with 15 bases in between. Germline loops: CDR1 LNHDA, CDR2 SQIVND (reference sequence). The CDR3 runs 14 residues. CDR3 DNA: TGTGCCAGTAGTTTGTCCGGGAAGTTGGATACGCAGTATTTT. Translating gives CASSLSGKLDTQYF. The entire variable domain, with the rest obtained from reference TRBV19 and TRBJ2-3, is as follows: DGGITQSPKYLFRKEGQNVTLSCEQNLNHDAMYWYRQDPGQGLRLIYYSQIVNDFQKGDIAEGYSVSREKKESFPLTVTSAQKNPTAFYLCASSLSGKLDTQYFGPGTRLTVL.

The chain uses TRBV7-9 and TRBJ2-2, with a tentative D call TRBD2 (6 bases). Deletions cut 5 bases from V and 5 bases from J, with 15 bases between. This CDR3 is 15 amino acids long. Germline V gene data show CDR1 as SEHNR and CDR2 as FQNEAQ (reference sequence). Here the CDR3 reads CASSQAGGMTGELFF. CDR3 DNA: TGTGCCAGCAGCCAAGCCGGGGGAATGACCGGGGAGCTGTTTTTT.

Here the CDR3 DNA reads TGTGCCAGTATTCCCGACAGGAACACCGGGGAGCTGTTTTTT. This sequence encodes CASIPDRNTGELFF. J is TRBJ2-2 and V is TRBV19; the D gene is possibly TRBD1 (5 bases). The germline CDR1 and CDR2 sequences are LNHDA and SQIVND (reference sequence). This CDR3 region has 14 residues. The germline V and J ends were trimmed by 7 bases and 1 base, with 10 bases remaining between them. Drawing the rest from reference TRBV19 and TRBJ2-2, the complete variable domain is DGGITQSPKYLFRKEGQNVTLSCEQNLNHDAMYWYRQDPGQGLRLIYYSQIVNDFQKGDIAEGYSVSREKKESFPLTVTSAQKNPTAFYLCASIPDRNTGELFFGEGSRLTVL.

The V call is TRBV10-1, the J call TRBJ2-7; D is undetermined. CDR1 and CDR2 (germline): WNHNN, SYGVQD (reference sequence). V gave up 2 bases and J gave up 4 bases, with 9 bases separating them. The CDR3 has 13 amino acids. The CDR3 loop reads CASSEAYKYEQYF. CDR3 nucleotides: TGCGCCAGCAGTGAGGCTTACAAGTACGAGCAGTACTTC.

This clone was seen once. The junction and the germline gene differ at one end; a read error may be behind it. The chain is built from TRBV7-9 and TRBJ2-4, with D unresolved. The CDR3 is 8 amino acids. Germline V lookup: CDR1 SEHNR, CDR2 FQNEAQ (reference sequence). CDR3 DNA sequence: TGTGCCACAAACATTCAGTACTTC. This sequence encodes CATNIQYF.

The rearrangement uses TRBV7-2 and TRBJ2-3; the D gene is possibly TRBD2 (6 bases). The germline gives CDR1 SGHTA, CDR2 FQGNSA. This CDR3 comprises 14 residues. V was cut by 5 bases and J by 2 bases, with 11 bases left in between. In DNA form, the CDR3 reads TGTGCCAGCAGCCGTGGGGGGACCACAGATACGCAGTATTTT. Translated, it gives CASSRGGTTDTQYF.

This clone appeared a single time. The chain recombines TRBV5-4 with TRBJ2-2; D may be TRBD1 or TRBD2 (6 bases each). Germline V gives CDR1 SGHNT, CDR2 YYREEE (reference sequence). V was clipped by 2 bases and J by 5 bases, with 10 bases between them. There are 14 residues in the CDR3. The CDR3, as DNA: TGTGCCAGCAGCTTAGGGGGGAAGACCGGGGAGCTGTTTTTT. Encoded protein: CASSLGGKTGELFF.

Only a few counts were recorded for this clone. The chain joins TRBV19 to TRBJ1-3; 7 bases map to TRBD1. Germline V gene sequence: CDR1 LNHDA, CDR2 SQIVND (reference sequence). This CDR3 has 15 residues. V dropped 7 bases and J dropped 1; count of bases not matched to a gene: 7. The CDR3 is CASTDRALSGNTIYF. The DNA of the CDR3 is TGTGCCAGTACCGACAGGGCTTTGTCTGGAAACACCATATATTTT.

The chain recombines TRBV28 with TRBJ2-3, with 9 bases that match TRBD2. CDR3 length: 18 amino acids. Trimming cost V 1 base and J 8 bases; bases outside gene matches: 16. Germline V gives CDR1 MDHEN, CDR2 SYDVKM. For the CDR3, the DNA is TGTGCCAGCAGTTTATCTGGCGGGGGGGCCATTCGAGGGGCTACGCAGTATTTT. Translated: CASSLSGGGAIRGATQYF.

The chain carries TRBV5-6 and TRBJ2-5, with 10 nucleotides matching TRBD2. With 0 bases clipped from V and 0 bases from J, the junction kept 2 bases outside the gene matches. Germline V gene sequence: CDR1 SGHDT, CDR2 YYEEEE. The CDR3 totals 16 residues. Written as DNA, the CDR3 is TGTGCCAGCAGCTTGGTTAGCGGGGGGCACCAAGAGACCCAGTACTTC. Its protein is CASSLVSGGHQETQYF.

This clone was seen only a few times. The chain is built from TRBV10-3 and TRBJ2-7; the match to TRBD1 covers 9 bases. The CDR3 loop spans 15 amino acids. Unmatched junction bases numbered 8, after V lost 4 bases and J lost 4 bases. The germline V gene has CDR1 ENHRY and CDR2 SYGVKD. In DNA form, the CDR3 reads TGTGCCATCAGTGGGGGGGGGACAGGGAGGTACGAGCAGTACTTC. The encoded protein is CAISGGGTGRYEQYF.

CDR3 region: CASSVNPGGSGANVLTF. CDR3 coding DNA: TGTGCCAGCAGCGTAAACCCGGGGGGCTCTGGGGCCAACGTCCTGACTTTC. The rearrangement uses TRBV9 and TRBJ2-6; TRBD2 aligns across 7 bases. With V trimmed by 1 base and J by 0 bases, 4 bases remained unmatched. Germline CDR1 is SGDLS and CDR2 is YYNGEE. This CDR3 is 17 amino acids long.

As to this clone: Other DNA sequences within the sample encode an identical CDR3. The chain is built from TRBV13 and TRBJ2-2; the D gene could be TRBD1 or TRBD2 (5 bases each). Deletions cut 0 bases from V and 6 bases from J, with 11 bases between. The CDR3 is 15 amino acids. In germline, CDR1 is PRHDT, CDR2 FYEKMQ (reference sequence). CDR3 coding DNA: TGTGCCAGCAGCTTAGGGGGGGAAGTCGCCGGGGAGCTGTTTTTT. It yields the protein CASSLGGEVAGELFF.

In this sample, this clone turned up once. This chain links TRBV6-5 with TRBJ1-2; 10 bases are shared with TRBD1. This CDR3 has 15 amino acids. From germline, CDR1 is MNHEY and CDR2 SVGAGI. Unmatched junction bases numbered 3, after V lost 2 bases and J lost 3 bases. This CDR3 reads CASSYLGTGDYGYTF. In nucleotides, the CDR3 is TGTGCCAGCAGTTACCTCGGGACAGGGGACTATGGCTACACCTTC.

The rearrangement links TRBV18 to TRBJ1-1; a weak D match, TRBD1 (5 bases). The CDR3 length is 17 residues. The germline CDR1 and CDR2 sequences are KGHSH and LQKENI. The V and J ends lost 1 base and 1 base respectively, with 16 bases between them. In DNA form, the CDR3 reads TGTGCCAGCTCACCACAGGACACGAGGGCTAGGAACACTGAAGCTTTCTTT. Protein sequence: CASSPQDTRARNTEAFF.

J is TRBJ1-5 and V is TRBV6-1; 10 bases map to TRBD1. Germline V CDR1 and CDR2: MNHNS, SASEGT. V was pared by 1 base and J by 6 bases, with 3 bases of the junction left unmatched. The CDR3 is 15 amino acids. DNA of the CDR3: TGTGCCAGCAGTGAAGGGACAGGGGGAGGTCAGCCCCAGCATTTT. Translated, it gives CASSEGTGGGQPQHF.

The chain carries TRBV27 and TRBJ1-5, with D maybe TRBD1 (5 bases). Germline V gives CDR1 MNHEY, CDR2 SMNVEV (reference sequence). Between the trimmed V and J ends, which lost 6 bases and 3 bases, there was a span of 15 bases. This CDR3 comprises 15 residues. As DNA, the CDR3 is TGTGCCAGCAGCCCCCTGGGGGGAGTCAATCAGCCCCAGCATTTT. Protein: CASSPLGGVNQPQHF.

The chain uses TRBV5-6 and TRBJ2-5; D gene unclear. Germline CDR1 SGHDT, CDR2 YYEEEE. With 2 bases removed from V and 2 bases from J, the gap between germline ends came to 7 bases. The CDR3 extends over 13 amino acids. The CDR3 spells CASSFEEQETQYF. As DNA, the CDR3 is TGTGCCAGCAGCTTTGAAGAGCAAGAGACCCAGTACTTC. The whole variable domain, remainder taken from reference TRBV5-6 and TRBJ2-5, is DAGVTQSPTHLIKTRGQQVTLRCSPKSGHDTVSWYQQALGQGPQFIFQYYEEEERQRGNFPDRFSGHQFPNYSSELNVNALLLGDSALYLCASSFEEQETQYFGPGTRLLVL.

The chain uses TRBV5-1 and TRBJ1-4; 9 nucleotides line up with TRBD1. The CDR3 has 15 residues. Germline V gene sequence: CDR1 SGHRS, CDR2 YFSETQ. J was trimmed by 8 bases and V by 5 bases; bases with no gene match: 10. The CDR3 DNA is TGCGCCAGCAGTACTCAGACAGGGGGAGAAGAAAAACTGTTTTTT. Protein sequence: CASSTQTGGEEKLFF.

The rearrangement uses TRBV6-4 and TRBJ1-4; D is perhaps TRBD1 (5 bases). Germline CDR1 reads MRHNA; CDR2 reads SNTAGT. V lost 7 bases and J 7 bases, leaving 16 bases between the germline ends. There are 14 residues in the CDR3. CDR3 nucleotides: TGTGCCAGCATGGGGGTCGGGGCCTCTGAAAAACTGTTTTTT. Translating gives CASMGVGASEKLFF.

This clone came up once. This chain links TRBV11-2 with TRBJ2-1; TRBD2 aligns across 11 bases. V was pared by 3 bases and J by 4 bases, with 8 bases of the junction left unmatched. Germline CDR1 SGHAT, CDR2 FQNNGV. CDR3 length: 17 residues. CDR3 sequence: CASSLVGRTSGYNEQFF. The CDR3 bases are TGTGCCAGCAGCTTGGTAGGACGGACTAGCGGGTACAATGAGCAGTTCTTC.

By sample fraction, this clone is medium-sized. The chain is built from TRBV5-6 and TRBJ2-1; a possible D gene is TRBD1 (5 bases). Between the trimmed V and J ends, which lost 2 bases and 8 bases, there was a span of 11 bases. Germline CDR1 reads SGHDT; CDR2 reads YYEEEE. The length of the CDR3 is 13 residues. The CDR3 coding sequence is TGTGCCAGCAGCTTCCCAGGGCAAGATGAGCAGTTCTTC. It translates to CASSFPGQDEQFF.

The gene calls are TRBV6-6 and TRBJ1-1, with 7 bases matching TRBD1. The CDR3 is made up of 13 amino acids. The V gene's germline CDR1 is MNHNY and CDR2 SVGAGI (reference sequence). Trimming cost V 6 bases and J 7 bases; bases outside gene matches: 8. CDR3 protein: CASRPPTGVEAFF. The DNA of the CDR3 is TGTGCCAGCAGACCTCCTACAGGGGTTGAAGCTTTCTTT.

This chain joins TRBV19 and TRBJ1-4, with 7 positions matching TRBD1. Germline CDR1 is LNHDA and CDR2 is SQIVND (reference sequence). V lost 6 bases to trimming and J lost 7 bases; unmatched junction nucleotides: 5. This CDR3 is built from 13 residues. Written as DNA, the CDR3 is TGTGCCAGTAGAAGGGGGCCCATTGAAAAACTGTTTTTT. This codes for CASRRGPIEKLFF.

This clone was counted only a few times. The CDR3 reads CASSEGGDSWEQYF. The DNA for the CDR3 is TGTGCCAGCAGTGAAGGGGGGGACAGTTGGGAGCAGTACTTC. This chain links TRBV2 with TRBJ2-7; D is possibly TRBD1 (7 bases). Germline V gene data show CDR1 as SNHLY and CDR2 as FYNNEI. The CDR3 length is 14 residues. V lost 1 base and J 7 bases, leaving 14 bases between the germline ends.